This T cell receptor (beta chain) stems from a study of OX40 agonist ivuxolimab in advanced cancers. Study findings and constraints: Expanded clones were, on average, more numerous among CD8+ T cells than CD4+.

The CDR3 contains 14 residues. V dropped 6 bases and J dropped 2; count of bases not matched to a gene: 7. CDR1 and CDR2 from the germline V gene are MDHEN and SYDVKM. Note on this clone: Antigen: not known.

Profiling relied on immunoSEQ multiplex PCR, and the TCRdb table lists in-frame clones only, not all of them. The sample shows 77,000 or so clones, 86% of them seen only once. The rearrangement joins TRBV28 to TRBJ2-7; TRBD1 matches 7 bases. This sample comprised CD4+ or CD8+ T cells sorted from blood, obtained in a trial of the OX40 agonist ivuxolimab. The clonotype was recovered from an adult with an advanced solid tumor such as melanoma, head and neck, liver or kidney cancer. This CDR3 reads CASSLQGPPYEQYF. The CDR3 region has the DNA TGTGCCAGCAGCCTACAGGGGCCCCCCTACGAGCAGTACTTC. The whole variable domain, remainder taken from reference TRBV28 and TRBJ2-7, is DVKVTQSSRYLVKRTGEKVFLECVQDMDHENMFWYRQDPGLGLRLIYFSYDVKMKEKGDIPEGYSVSREKKERFSLILESASTNQTSMYLCASSLQGPPYEQYFGPGTRLTVT.